These 10 T cell receptor beta chains share one sample of origin, sequenced in a study of shared T cell receptors in the human thymus. Clones were read by immunoSEQ multiplex PCR, and TCRdb kept only the in-frame ones, dropping some. The sample holds about 660,000 clones, around 89% seen once. These data also formed part of another study, on human thymus T cells.

The sample comprised thymocytes. All receptors derive from a boy less than two years old with a congenital heart defect.

The V call is TRBV5-6, the J call TRBJ2-7, with a weak D call TRBD2 (6 bases). This CDR3 spans 14 amino acids. Germline V gives CDR1 SGHDT, CDR2 YYEEEE. Trimming took off 5 bases at V and 0 bases at J, with 12 bases between the two ends. The CDR3 loop reads CASRPGGGSYEQYF. The DNA of the CDR3 is TGTGCCAGCAGACCCGGGGGAGGCTCCTACGAGCAGTACTTC.

The chain uses TRBV13 and TRBJ2-2, with 11 positions matching TRBD2. V was pared by 6 bases and J by 0 bases, with 9 bases of the junction left unmatched. CDR1 PRHDT and CDR2 FYEKMQ come from the germline V gene (reference sequence). The CDR3 covers 18 residues. The CDR3 sequence is CASRQGPSGRPNTGELFF. CDR3 bases: TGTGCCAGCAGACAGGGGCCTAGCGGGAGGCCGAACACCGGGGAGCTGTTTTTT.

This sequence joins TRBV5-1 and TRBJ2-2, with 9 bases matching TRBD2. The trim removed 0 bases at V and 3 bases at J, leaving 12 bases unmatched. This CDR3 contains 19 residues. Germline CDR1 is SGHRS and CDR2 is YFSETQ. CDR3 DNA sequence: TGCGCCAGCAGCTTGGCGGGACTAGCCCCTCAGGCGGACACCGGGGAGCTGTTTTTT. Protein product: CASSLAGLAPQADTGELFF.

In DNA, the CDR3 is TGCGCCAGCAGCTCCCAAGGGACTAGCGGGGGGGGGCTTGGCACAGATACGCAGTATTTT. Its translation is CASSSQGTSGGGLGTDTQYF. The rearrangement joins TRBV5-1 to TRBJ2-3; 16 bases fit TRBD2. Unmatched junction bases numbered 11, after V lost 3 bases and J lost 1 base. This CDR3 region has 20 residues. Germline CDR1 and CDR2: SGHRS and YFSETQ.

The gene calls are TRBV9 and TRBJ1-3; TRBD1 aligns across 7 bases. Germline CDR1 SGDLS, CDR2 YYNGEE. The trim removed 3 bases at V and 0 bases at J, leaving 6 bases unmatched. CDR3 size: 16 residues. This chain's CDR3 is CASSEGDSGSGNTIYF. The CDR3 DNA reads as TGTGCCAGCAGCGAGGGGGACAGCGGCTCTGGAAACACCATATATTTT. The complete variable domain, with remaining parts taken from reference TRBV9 and TRBJ1-3, reads DSGVTQTPKHLITATGQRVTLRCSPRSGDLSVYWYQQSLDQGLQFLIQYYNGEERAKGNILERFSAQQFPDLHSELNLSSLELGDSALYFCASSEGDSGSGNTIYFGEGSWLTVV.

The gene calls are TRBV5-1 and TRBJ2-7; D perhaps matches TRBD1 (6 bases). In germline, CDR1 is SGHRS, CDR2 YFSETQ. Trimming took off 3 bases at V and 2 bases at J, with 15 bases between the two ends. The CDR3 contains 15 residues. CDR3: CASSWSGTFAYEQYF. CDR3 in DNA: TGCGCCAGCAGCTGGTCCGGGACATTCGCCTACGAGCAGTACTTC.

The V gene is TRBV7-9, the J gene TRBJ1-1; no definite D call. The germline V and J ends were trimmed by 2 bases and 4 bases, with 8 bases remaining between them. The CDR3 length is 13 residues. Germline V gives CDR1 SEHNR, CDR2 FQNEAQ (reference sequence). The CDR3 DNA is TGTGCCAGCAGCTTACCCTTGAGCACTGAAGCTTTCTTT. Its translation is CASSLPLSTEAFF.

The V gene is TRBV6-4, the J gene TRBJ1-1, with TRBD1 as a possible D gene (5 bases). Germline V CDR1 and CDR2: MRHNA, SNTAGT. The CDR3 contains 17 residues. V shed 0 bases and J shed 6 bases, with 20 bases lying between them. DNA of the CDR3: TGTGCCAGCAGTGACTCTTACTGGACACAATCTACCCCTGAAGCTTTCTTT. Translated: CASSDSYWTQSTPEAFF.

The CDR3 DNA reads as TGTGCCAGCAGCTTAGTCGCAAGTAGGGGCTACGAGCAGTACTTC. Protein sequence: CASSLVASRGYEQYF. This chain connects TRBV11-2 to TRBJ2-5, with D possibly being TRBD1 (5 bases). The J call is doubtful: the DNA matches TRBJ2-7 better. Germline V CDR1 and CDR2: SGHAT, FQNNGV. The CDR3 totals 15 residues.

This rearrangement joins TRBV29-1 to TRBJ2-4; 8 bases align to TRBD2. Germline assignment: CDR1 SQVTM and CDR2 ANQGSEA. V lost 8 bases, J lost 4 bases, and 7 bases stayed unmatched. The CDR3 covers 13 residues. DNA of the CDR3: TGCAGCTTCGGGACGGGGGGGAAAAACATTCAGTACTTC. Residues: CSFGTGGKNIQYF.